The 24 T cell receptor beta chains presented below share a single source sample, sequenced in a study of cytomegalovirus exposure and HLA in healthy donors. The PCR ran on 60 Vbeta and 13 Jbeta primers. This table comes from immunoSEQ multiplex PCR, and its TCRdb copy is limited to in-frame clones, with some not included. The data contain around 140,000 clones, more than 75% of them seen just once; the ten biggest clones take up about 5%. The sample taken for sequencing was PBMCs. Receptors were obtained from a woman aged 25-40 years in good health and CMV-seronegative.

V and J are TRBV13 and TRBJ2-3, with D unclear. Trimming removed 5 bases at V and 4 bases at J, with 7 bases between. The CDR3 is 12 amino acids. Germline-derived CDR1 and CDR2 are PRHDT and FYEKMQ (reference sequence). The DNA of the CDR3 is TGTGCCAGCAGCCCCCAGTCAGATACGCAGTATTTT. Its translation: CASSPQSDTQYF.

A single count supports this clone. The chain employs TRBV28 and TRBJ1-4; D not certain. V was shortened by 5 bases and J by 1 base, with 14 bases between the two germline ends. CDR1 MDHEN and CDR2 SYDVKM come from the germline V gene. CDR3 length: 16 amino acids. Here the CDR3 reads CASSRAAPLTNEKLFF. The CDR3 DNA sequence: TGTGCCAGCAGTAGAGCTGCACCATTAACTAATGAAAAACTGTTTTTT.

The V gene is TRBV6-1, the J gene TRBJ2-7, with TRBD2 identical over 10 bases. The V and J ends lost 2 bases and 3 bases, in that order; junction bases with no gene match: 4. Germline V CDR1 and CDR2: MNHNS, SASEGT. This CDR3 contains 15 residues. The chain's CDR3 is CASSESASGSYEQYF. The CDR3 coding sequence is TGTGCCAGCAGTGAATCGGCTAGCGGGAGCTACGAGCAGTACTTC.

The chain couples TRBV6-1 to TRBJ2-7, with D unclear. Between the trimmed V and J ends, which lost 6 bases and 1 base, there was a span of 13 bases. Germline values: CDR1 MNHNS, CDR2 SASEGT. The CDR3 consists of 14 residues. The chain's CDR3 is CASREITWSYEQYF. In DNA form, the CDR3 reads TGTGCCAGCAGGGAGATAACGTGGTCCTACGAGCAGTACTTC.

The chain combines TRBV4-3 with TRBJ2-7; D gene unclear. The V gene lost 4 bases and the J gene lost 3 bases, with 16 bases spanning the gap. Germline V gene data show CDR1 as LGHNA and CDR2 as YSLEER. The CDR3 has 15 residues. CDR3 region: CASSPTQLRGYEQYF. For the CDR3, the DNA is TGCGCCAGCAGCCCTACTCAACTGCGCGGCTACGAGCAGTACTTC.

V and J are TRBV7-9 and TRBJ2-3; 8 bases line up with TRBD2. Unmatched junction bases numbered 21, after V lost 5 bases and J lost 5 bases. Germline CDR1 is SEHNR and CDR2 is FQNEAQ (reference sequence). This CDR3 is built from 19 residues. The CDR3, as DNA: TGTGCCAGCAGCCGCTCATCGATAAAGCGGGAGAGGGGGAGAGATACGCAGTATTTT. Its translation: CASSRSSIKRERGRDTQYF.

The sample holds a few counts of this clone. V gene TRBV6-4 combines with J gene TRBJ2-3; 9 positions match TRBD2. After removal of 3 bases from V and 4 bases from J, the junction contained 8 bases not matched to a gene. The CDR3 spans 16 residues. Germline assignment: CDR1 MRHNA and CDR2 SNTAGT. CDR3 nucleotide sequence: TGTGCCAGCAGTGAAGAGTCGGGCGGGGGGGCAGATACGCAGTATTTT. It yields the protein CASSEESGGGADTQYF.

Only a few counts were recorded for this clone. The V gene is TRBV7-2, the J gene TRBJ1-6; 8 bases match TRBD1. The CDR3 loop spans 15 amino acids. The V and J ends lost 5 bases and 8 bases, in that order; junction bases with no gene match: 8. CDR1 SGHTA and CDR2 FQGNSA come from the germline V gene. The DNA of the CDR3 is TGTGCCAGCAGCCGGAGGGGACAGGTCGATTCACCCCTCCACTTT. This encodes CASSRRGQVDSPLHF.

The CDR3 nucleotides read TGTGCCAGCAGCGGGACCGGGACTAGCTTTTCCGAGCAGTACTTC. Protein product: CASSGTGTSFSEQYF. This chain joins TRBV9 and TRBJ2-7; 9 bases are a match to TRBD2. The CDR3 is made up of 15 amino acids. The germline V gene has CDR1 SGDLS and CDR2 YYNGEE. With 3 bases clipped from V and 6 bases from J, the junction kept 10 bases outside the gene matches.

The chain couples TRBV7-9 to TRBJ2-7, with TRBD1 matching 11 bases. J was trimmed by 5 bases and V by 7 bases; bases with no gene match: 7. The CDR3 consists of 14 residues. Germline-derived CDR1 and CDR2 are SEHNR and FQNEAQ (reference sequence). The CDR3 loop is CASTWGQGVDEQYF. DNA of the CDR3: TGTGCCAGCACCTGGGGACAGGGGGTCGACGAGCAGTACTTC.

The rearrangement links TRBV5-6 to TRBJ2-5; D gene unclear. From germline, CDR1 is SGHDT and CDR2 YYEEEE. V lost 0 bases and J 2 bases, leaving 8 bases between the germline ends. This CDR3 is 14 amino acids long. CDR3 nucleotides: TGTGCCAGCAGCTTGGGCGGCAGACAAGAGACCCAGTACTTC. Translation gives CASSLGGRQETQYF.

This chain uses TRBV5-1 with TRBJ1-6; a possible D gene is TRBD1 (6 bases). Looked up from germline, CDR1 is SGHRS and CDR2 is YFSETQ. There are 13 residues in the CDR3. Deletions cut 6 bases from V and 8 bases from J, with 12 bases between. CDR3 nucleotide sequence: TGCGCCAGCAAGAGGACAGTCGATTCACCCCTCCACTTT. Its translation: CASKRTVDSPLHF.

The count of this clone is one. The genes are TRBV5-1 and TRBJ2-3; TRBD2 aligns across 14 bases. The CDR3 spans 16 residues. CDR1 is SGHRS, CDR2 YFSETQ, per germline. V lost 2 bases to trimming and J lost 6 bases; unmatched junction nucleotides: 5. CDR3 sequence reads: CASSLGTSGSSDTQYF. The CDR3, as DNA: TGCGCCAGCAGCTTAGGGACTAGCGGGAGTTCGGATACGCAGTATTTT.

The gene calls are TRBV5-1 and TRBJ2-1; the match to TRBD2 covers 11 bases. Germline CDR1 and CDR2: SGHRS and YFSETQ. This CDR3 spans 16 amino acids. Unmatched junction bases numbered 3, after V lost 4 bases and J lost 0 bases. The CDR3 DNA reads TGCGCCAGCAGCCAGACTAGCGGGGCCTCCTACAATGAGCAGTTCTTC. Protein sequence: CASSQTSGASYNEQFF.

The V gene is TRBV30, the J gene TRBJ1-1; 7 positions agree with TRBD1. Germline CDR1 reads GTSNPN; CDR2 reads SVGIG (reference sequence). The CDR3 is 11 amino acids. The ends lost 2 bases at V and 9 bases at J; junction bases unmatched: 3. CDR3 sequence reads: CAWSNRGQAFF. CDR3 nucleotide sequence: TGTGCCTGGAGTAATAGGGGGCAAGCTTTCTTT.

This chain connects TRBV11-1 to TRBJ2-1, with D perhaps TRBD1 (6 bases). V was clipped by 5 bases and J by 0 bases, with 11 bases between them. Germline-derived CDR1 and CDR2 are SGHAT and FQDESV (reference sequence). The CDR3 runs 15 residues. The CDR3 DNA is TGTGCCAGCAGCCCACAGGGTGGCTCCTACAATGAGCAGTTCTTC. Protein sequence: CASSPQGGSYNEQFF.

This clone was counted between two and nine times. This sequence joins TRBV5-6 and TRBJ1-4, with 9 bases fitting TRBD1. The germline CDR1 and CDR2 sequences are SGHDT and YYEEEE. There are 15 residues in the CDR3. J was trimmed by 10 bases and V by 2 bases; bases with no gene match: 9. CDR3 loop: CASSFTGGASGKLFF. CDR3 bases: TGTGCCAGCAGCTTTACAGGGGGCGCGTCCGGAAAACTGTTTTTT.

The chain joins TRBV6-5 to TRBJ2-1; no firm D call. Germline CDR1 and CDR2: MNHEY and SVGAGI. This CDR3 spans 15 amino acids. Trimming cost V 2 bases and J 0 bases, with 8 bases left between them. The CDR3 coding sequence is TGTGCCAGCAGTTACGTACTAAGCTCCTACAATGAGCAGTTCTTC. Its translation is CASSYVLSSYNEQFF.

This clone was counted only a few times. The chain links TRBV4-1 to TRBJ2-1, with 16 bases matching TRBD2. The junction had 10 bases not matched to a gene; V was cut back by 3 bases and J by 2 bases. The CDR3 covers 20 residues. CDR1 and CDR2 from the germline V gene are MGHRA and YSYEKL. The CDR3: CASSHPGLAGGPRTYNEQFF. The CDR3 nucleotides are TGCGCCAGCAGCCATCCGGGACTAGCGGGGGGGCCCCGAACCTACAATGAGCAGTTCTTC.

This clone was recorded only once. V is TRBV18 and J is TRBJ1-3; D perhaps matches TRBD1 (6 bases). V was shortened by 3 bases and J by 0 bases, with 15 bases between the two germline ends. The CDR3 extends over 17 amino acids. The germline V gene has CDR1 KGHSH and CDR2 LQKENI. CDR3 loop: CASSPNIGQLSGNTIYF. CDR3 in DNA: TGTGCCAGCTCACCTAACATAGGACAGCTCTCTGGAAACACCATATATTTT.

The chain joins TRBV7-9 to TRBJ2-1, with 10 bases fitting TRBD1. This CDR3 region has 16 residues. The V and J ends lost 10 bases and 8 bases, in that order; junction bases with no gene match: 17. Germline CDR1 is SEHNR and CDR2 is FQNEAQ (reference sequence). The CDR3 is CATAKPPGTGDHEQFF. The CDR3, as DNA: TGTGCCACCGCGAAGCCCCCCGGGACAGGGGATCATGAGCAGTTCTTC.

This chain connects TRBV10-3 to TRBJ2-7; 8 nucleotides align to TRBD1. The CDR3 spans 15 residues. Germline CDR1 and CDR2: ENHRY and SYGVKD. V trimming: 6 bases; J trimming: 2 bases; junction bases outside the gene matches: 9. CDR3 sequence: CAIRSPTGDPYEQYF. In nucleotides, the CDR3 is TGTGCCATCAGGAGCCCGACAGGGGACCCCTACGAGCAGTACTTC.

This clone appeared a single time. The V gene is TRBV2, the J gene TRBJ1-3; the match to TRBD1 covers 7 bases. V was clipped by 9 bases and J by 2 bases; unmatched bases: 10. CDR3 size: 15 residues. Per the germline V gene, CDR1 is SNHLY and CDR2 is FYNNEI. The CDR3 region is CARTRQGSAGNTIYF. CDR3 sequence (DNA): TGTGCCAGGACCAGACAGGGATCAGCTGGAAACACCATATATTTT. Together with reference TRBV2 and TRBJ1-3, the CDR3 gives the full variable domain: EPEVTQTPSHQVTQMGQEVILRCVPISNHLYFYWYRQILGQKVEFLVSFYNNEISEKSEIFDDQFSVERPDGSNFTLKIRSTKLEDSAMYFCARTRQGSAGNTIYFGEGSWLTVV.

The chain carries TRBV5-5 and TRBJ1-1; D is possibly TRBD1 (6 bases). This CDR3 spans 14 amino acids. The germline V gene encodes CDR1 SGHKS and CDR2 YYEKEE (reference sequence). Trimming stripped 3 bases from V and 7 bases from J, with 16 bases between. CDR3 sequence (DNA): TGTGCCAGCAGCTCTCAAAGGACAGTAATTGAAGCTTTCTTT. Amino acids: CASSSQRTVIEAFF.